This T cell receptor (beta chain) was observed in a study of blood T cell repertoires in COVID-19. Sequencing used immunoSEQ multiplex PCR; TCRdb keeps in-frame clones, though not all of them. Found here are roughly 150,000 clones, just under 90% of them singletons; the top ten hold 9% to 12%. The CDR3 runs to 19 residues. Germline values: CDR1 LGHDT, CDR2 YNNKEL (reference sequence). With V trimmed by 0 bases and J by 6 bases, 17 bases remained unmatched. The chain combines TRBV3-1 (or the pseudogene TRBV3-2) with TRBJ1-1; 9 bases are a match to TRBD1. This sequence was found in a woman in her 70s with COVID-19, enrolled during active disease. The material sequenced was peripheral blood. CDR3 sequence (DNA): TGTGCCAGCAGCCAAGAGATGGTACGGACAGGGGAATGGAGGGCTGAAGCTTTCTTT. Its protein product is CASSQEMVRTGEWRAEAFF.